The 9 T cell receptor beta chains listed next were all sequenced from one sample in a study of siplizumab effects on memory and regulatory T cells. Clones were read by immunoSEQ multiplex PCR, and TCRdb kept only the in-frame ones, dropping some. The table has about 100,000 clones, roughly nine tenths seen once. The sample was CD4+ T cells sorted from blood. These receptor sequences come from a human donor in good health.

V gene TRBV27 combines with J gene TRBJ2-7; D not certain. This CDR3 is 14 amino acids long. V was cut by 2 bases and J by 0 bases, with 8 bases left in between. Looked up from germline, CDR1 is MNHEY and CDR2 is SMNVEV (reference sequence). CDR3: CASSLKGYSYEQYF. CDR3 nucleotides: TGTGCCAGCAGTTTAAAAGGGTACTCCTACGAGCAGTACTTC.

The chain employs TRBV28 and TRBJ1-1; tentatively, D is TRBD1 (5 bases). The CDR3 length is 13 residues. Germline V CDR1 and CDR2: MDHEN, SYDVKM. Trimming removed 5 bases from V and 3 bases from J, with 10 bases in between. CDR3 region: CASSPGQYTEAFF. CDR3 nucleotide sequence: TGTGCCAGCAGTCCTGGACAATACACTGAAGCTTTCTTT.

The V gene is TRBV6-5, the J gene TRBJ1-3, with D maybe TRBD1 (6 bases). Germline assignment: CDR1 MNHEY and CDR2 SVGAGI. The V and J ends lost 6 bases and 4 bases respectively, with 16 bases between them. This CDR3 is 15 amino acids long. In DNA form, the CDR3 reads TGTGCCAGCAGAGCGCCCGGAACAGGGGGAAACACCATATATTTT. Protein: CASRAPGTGGNTIYF.

This clone has just one count. This chain's CDR3 is CASSLLSKKGEQYF. The CDR3 DNA is TGTGCCAGCAGCTTGTTGTCGAAAAAAGGCGAGCAGTACTTC. The chain joins TRBV5-5 to TRBJ2-7; D is unresolved. V gave up 1 base and J gave up 6 bases, with 14 bases separating them. This CDR3 has 14 residues. Germline CDR1 and CDR2: SGHKS and YYEKEE (reference sequence).

V gene TRBV28 combines with J gene TRBJ1-2; perhaps TRBD1 as D (6 bases). Germline CDR1 reads MDHEN; CDR2 reads SYDVKM. The CDR3 consists of 23 residues. Trimming took off 1 base at V and 5 bases at J, with 38 bases between the two ends. The CDR3 region is CASSLFIRPQLQGGPFLRYGYTF. The CDR3 nucleotides are TGTGCCAGCAGTTTATTTATTCGGCCCCAGCTACAGGGTGGCCCTTTCTTGAGGTATGGCTACACCTTC.

The rearrangement links TRBV7-8 to TRBJ1-1, with D maybe TRBD1 (5 bases). V dropped 1 base and J dropped 2 bases, with 14 bases sitting between them. The germline gives CDR1 SGHVS, CDR2 FQNEAQ. This CDR3 contains 16 residues. The CDR3, as DNA: TGTGCCAGCAGCTTAGAGGGACTAACAACTAACACTGAAGCTTTCTTT. Residues: CASSLEGLTTNTEAFF.

The chain couples TRBV21-1 to TRBJ1-4; the table's D call of TRBD1 was not tested on the DNA. TRBV21-1 is a pseudogene. The CDR3 is 17 amino acids. CDR3 DNA sequence: TGTGCCAGCAGCAAAGGGGGTACAGGGAACCGGTGGGAAAAACTGTTTTTT. Protein sequence: CASSKGGTGNRWEKLFF.

This clone has just one count. The CDR3 bases are TGTGCCAGCAGCGTAGGGGACAACACTGAAGCTTTCTTT. It is translated as CASSVGDNTEAFF. The chain recombines TRBV9 with TRBJ1-1; a possible D gene is TRBD1 (5 bases). V lost 0 bases and J lost 2, with 5 bases in between. The CDR3 consists of 13 residues. Germline values: CDR1 SGDLS, CDR2 YYNGEE.

The chain has TRBV10-3 and TRBJ2-1; 11 bases line up with TRBD2. This CDR3 comprises 15 residues. The V gene end was trimmed by 4 bases and the J gene end by 7 bases; junction bases not matched to a gene: 6. Germline CDR1 ENHRY, CDR2 SYGVKD. CDR3 coding DNA: TGTGCCATCAGTGGGGGACTAGCGGACGTAAATGAGCAGTTCTTC. It encodes CAISGGLADVNEQFF.